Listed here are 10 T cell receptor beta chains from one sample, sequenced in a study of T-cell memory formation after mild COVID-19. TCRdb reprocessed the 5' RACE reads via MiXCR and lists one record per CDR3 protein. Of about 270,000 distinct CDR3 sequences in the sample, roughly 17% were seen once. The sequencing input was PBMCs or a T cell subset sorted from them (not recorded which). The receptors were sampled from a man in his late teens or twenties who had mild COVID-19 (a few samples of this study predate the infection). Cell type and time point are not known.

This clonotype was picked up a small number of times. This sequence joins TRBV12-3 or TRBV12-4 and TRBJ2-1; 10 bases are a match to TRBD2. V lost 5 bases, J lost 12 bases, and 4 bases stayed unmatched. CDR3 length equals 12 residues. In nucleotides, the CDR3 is TGTGCCAGCAGTCAAGCGGGGGGGTCGCAGTTCTTC. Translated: CASSQAGGSQFF.

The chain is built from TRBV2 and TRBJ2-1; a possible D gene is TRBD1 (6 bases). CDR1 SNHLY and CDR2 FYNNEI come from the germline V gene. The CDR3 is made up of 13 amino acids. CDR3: CAKRAQGRTEQFF. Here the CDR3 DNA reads TGTGCTAAACGAGCACAGGGACGGACTGAGCAGTTCTTC. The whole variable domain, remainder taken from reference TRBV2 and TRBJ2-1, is EPEVTQTPSHQVTQMGQEVILRCVPISNHLYFYWYRQILGQKVEFLVSFYNNEISEKSEIFDDQFSVERPDGSNFTLKIRSTKLEDSAMYFCAKRAQGRTEQFFGPGTRLTVL.

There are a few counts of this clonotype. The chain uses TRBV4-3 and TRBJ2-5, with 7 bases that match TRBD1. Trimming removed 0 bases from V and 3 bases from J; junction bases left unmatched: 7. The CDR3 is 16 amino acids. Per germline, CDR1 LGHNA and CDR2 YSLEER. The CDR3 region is CASSQDLGTVEETQYF. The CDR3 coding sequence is TGCGCCAGCAGCCAAGATTTGGGGACAGTGGAAGAGACCCAGTACTTC.

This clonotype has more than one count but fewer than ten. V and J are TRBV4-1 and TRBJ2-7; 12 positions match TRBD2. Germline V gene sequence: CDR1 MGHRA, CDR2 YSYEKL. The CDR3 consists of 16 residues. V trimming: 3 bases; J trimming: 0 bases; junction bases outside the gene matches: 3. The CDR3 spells CASSQELAGGSYEQYF. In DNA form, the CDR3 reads TGCGCCAGCAGCCAGGAACTAGCGGGGGGCTCCTACGAGCAGTACTTC.

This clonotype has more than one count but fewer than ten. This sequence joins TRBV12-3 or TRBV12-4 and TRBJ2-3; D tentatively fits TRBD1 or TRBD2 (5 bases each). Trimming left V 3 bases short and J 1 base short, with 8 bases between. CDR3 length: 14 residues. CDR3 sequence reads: CASSFMGGTDTQYF. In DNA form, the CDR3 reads TGTGCCAGCAGTTTTATGGGGGGCACAGATACGCAGTATTTT.

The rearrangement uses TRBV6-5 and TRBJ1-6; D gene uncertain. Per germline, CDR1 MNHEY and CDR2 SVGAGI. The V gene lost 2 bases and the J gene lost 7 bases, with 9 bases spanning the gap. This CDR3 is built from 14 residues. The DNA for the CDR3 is TGTGCCAGCAGTTACGACCAGCTAAATTCACCCCTCCACTTT. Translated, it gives CASSYDQLNSPLHF.

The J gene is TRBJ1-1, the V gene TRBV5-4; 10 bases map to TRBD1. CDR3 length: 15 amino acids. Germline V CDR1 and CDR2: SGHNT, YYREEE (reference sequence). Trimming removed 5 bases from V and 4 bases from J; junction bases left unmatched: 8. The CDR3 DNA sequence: TGTGCCAGCAGGGGGACAGGGGCGCCCGGCACTGAAGCTTTCTTT. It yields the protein CASRGTGAPGTEAFF.

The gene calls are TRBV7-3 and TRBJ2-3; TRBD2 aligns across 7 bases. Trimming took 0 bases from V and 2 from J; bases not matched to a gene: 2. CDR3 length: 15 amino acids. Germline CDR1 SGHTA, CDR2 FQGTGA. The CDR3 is CASSLTSGHTDTQYF. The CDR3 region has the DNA TGTGCCAGCAGCTTAACTAGCGGGCACACAGATACGCAGTATTTT.

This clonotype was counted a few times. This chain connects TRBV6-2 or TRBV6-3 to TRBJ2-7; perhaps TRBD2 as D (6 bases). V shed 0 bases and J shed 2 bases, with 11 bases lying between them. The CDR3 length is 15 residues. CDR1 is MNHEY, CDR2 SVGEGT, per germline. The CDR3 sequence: CASSYSLGGTYEQYV. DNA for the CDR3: TGTGCCAGCAGTTACTCTCTCGGGGGAACCTACGAGCAGTACGTC.

The CDR3 DNA follows: TGTGCCACCAGCAGAGTGGGCCGCGGAAACACCATATATTTT. The encoded protein is CATSRVGRGNTIYF. The rearrangement uses TRBV15 and TRBJ1-3; D unclear. This CDR3 has 14 amino acids. Germline CDR1 and CDR2: LNHNV and YYDKDF (reference sequence). V was shortened by 1 base and J by 4 bases, with 8 bases between the two germline ends. The full variable domain, its missing parts supplied by reference TRBV15 and TRBJ1-3, is DAMVIQNPRYQVTQFGKPVTLSCSQTLNHNVMYWYQQKSSQAPKLLFHYYDKDFNNEADTPDNFQSRRPNTSFCFLDIRSPGLGDTAMYLCATSRVGRGNTIYFGEGSWLTVV.